This entry is about one TCR beta chain. The antigen is unknown. Generated by immunoSEQ multiplex PCR, the TCRdb table keeps only in-frame clones and is missing some. The table includes under 100,000 clones, roughly 96% detected once. V shed 1 base, J shed 3 bases, and the junction held 3 bases outside the gene matches. The CDR3 has 16 amino acids. Looked up from germline, CDR1 is LNHDA and CDR2 is SQIVND (reference sequence). The data belong to a study of cytomegalovirus exposure and HLA in healthy donors. Study outcomes and limitations: Subsequent analysis revealed that first-cohort TCR clusters tended to co-occur in the approximately 120 validation repertoires. There were a few CMV-associated chains whose specificity for CMV antigens was confirmed in vitro.

The chain has TRBV19 and TRBJ2-1, with 10 bases identical to TRBD1. The receptor was derived from a man aged 18 to 30 in good health and CMV-seronegative. The specimen was PBMCs. CDR3 coding DNA: TGTGCCAGTAGTATAGGGACAGGGGGTTTCTACAATGAGCAGTTCTTC. Amino acids: CASSIGTGGFYNEQFF.